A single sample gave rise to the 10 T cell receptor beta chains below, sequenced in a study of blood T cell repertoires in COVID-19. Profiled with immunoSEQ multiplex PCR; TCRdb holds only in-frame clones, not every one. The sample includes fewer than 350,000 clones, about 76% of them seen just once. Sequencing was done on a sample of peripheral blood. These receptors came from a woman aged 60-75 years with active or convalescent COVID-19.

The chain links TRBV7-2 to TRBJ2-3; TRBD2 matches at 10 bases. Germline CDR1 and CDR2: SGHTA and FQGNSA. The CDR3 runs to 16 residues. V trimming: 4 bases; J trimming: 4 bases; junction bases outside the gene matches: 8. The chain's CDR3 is CASSWTSGPGSDTQYF. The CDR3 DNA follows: TGTGCCAGCAGCTGGACTAGCGGTCCTGGCTCAGATACGCAGTATTTT.

CDR3 protein: CASSYSFQRGRYEQYF. The CDR3 region has the DNA TGTGCCAGCAGTTACTCGTTCCAGCGGGGGCGCTACGAGCAGTACTTC. V gene TRBV6-6 combines with J gene TRBJ2-7, with TRBD2 matching over 8 bases. Trimming at V came to 0 bases and at J to 3 bases, leaving 7 bases not matched to a gene. The CDR3 consists of 16 residues. Germline CDR1 is MNHNY and CDR2 is SVGAGI (reference sequence).

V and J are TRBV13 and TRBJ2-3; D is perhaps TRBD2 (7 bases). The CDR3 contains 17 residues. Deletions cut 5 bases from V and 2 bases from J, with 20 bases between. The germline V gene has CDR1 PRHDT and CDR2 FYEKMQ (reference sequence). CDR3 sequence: CASSPRGGGYHTDTQYF. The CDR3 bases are TGTGCCAGCAGCCCCCGAGGGGGGGGATACCACACAGATACGCAGTATTTT.

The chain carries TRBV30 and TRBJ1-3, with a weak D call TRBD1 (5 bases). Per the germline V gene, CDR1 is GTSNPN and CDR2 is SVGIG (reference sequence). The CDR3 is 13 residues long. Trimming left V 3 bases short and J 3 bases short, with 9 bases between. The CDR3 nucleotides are TGTGCCTGGAGCGGGGGTTTTGGAAACACCATATATTTT. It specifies CAWSGGFGNTIYF.

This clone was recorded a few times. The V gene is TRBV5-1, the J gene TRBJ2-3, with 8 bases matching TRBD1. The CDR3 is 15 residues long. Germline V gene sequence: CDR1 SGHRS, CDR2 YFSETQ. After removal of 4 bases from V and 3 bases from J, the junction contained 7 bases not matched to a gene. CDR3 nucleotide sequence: TGCGCCAGCAGCCCGGGACAGGCTGTGACAGATACGCAGTATTTT. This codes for CASSPGQAVTDTQYF.

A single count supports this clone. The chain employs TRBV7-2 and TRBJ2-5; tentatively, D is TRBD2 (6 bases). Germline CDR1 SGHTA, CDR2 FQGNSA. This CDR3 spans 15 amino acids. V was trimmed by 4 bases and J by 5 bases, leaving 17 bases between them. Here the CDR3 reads CASSSTRASVETQYF. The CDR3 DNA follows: TGTGCCAGCAGCTCGACCCGGGCTAGCGTTGAGACCCAGTACTTC.

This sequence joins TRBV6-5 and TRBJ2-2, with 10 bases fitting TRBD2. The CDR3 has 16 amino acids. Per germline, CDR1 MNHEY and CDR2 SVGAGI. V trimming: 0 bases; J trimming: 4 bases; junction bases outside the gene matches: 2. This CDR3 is CASSYSQRGGTGELFF. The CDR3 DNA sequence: TGTGCCAGCAGTTACTCCCAGCGGGGGGGCACCGGGGAGCTGTTTTTT.

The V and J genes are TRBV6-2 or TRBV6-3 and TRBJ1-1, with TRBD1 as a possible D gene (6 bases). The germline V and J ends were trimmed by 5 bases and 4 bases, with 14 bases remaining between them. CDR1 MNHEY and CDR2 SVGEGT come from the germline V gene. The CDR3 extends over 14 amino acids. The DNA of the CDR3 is TGTGCCAGCAGTGACTATGACAGGCCCACTGAAGCTTTCTTT. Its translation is CASSDYDRPTEAFF.

In DNA form, the CDR3 reads TGTGCCAGCAGTTACGGCTTTTATGGCTACACCTTC. This gives the protein CASSYGFYGYTF. V and J are TRBV6-5 and TRBJ1-2; no definite D call. CDR3 length: 12 amino acids. Trimming stripped 2 bases from V and 5 bases from J, with 6 bases between. Looked up from germline, CDR1 is MNHEY and CDR2 is SVGAGI.

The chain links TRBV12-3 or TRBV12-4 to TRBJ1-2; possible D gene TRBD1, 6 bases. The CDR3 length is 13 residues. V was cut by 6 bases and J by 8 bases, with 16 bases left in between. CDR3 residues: CASRTPLTGGYTF. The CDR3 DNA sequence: TGTGCCAGCAGGACACCACTCACAGGGGGCTACACCTTC.